This T cell receptor (beta chain) was recovered during a study of blood T cell repertoires in COVID-19. Study in general: The United States, Italy and Spain provided the acute and convalescent COVID-19 samples. PBMCs, B-cell-depleted T cells, or T cells provided the cDNA or gDNA that made up the material.

Under the authors' procedure: Estimates of nucleated cell counts were drawn from the amplification of reference gene primers. The repertoire was sequenced with immunoSEQ multiplex PCR; TCRdb's copy has only in-frame clones and lacks some. That table furnishes V, J and clone size, whereas the DNA furnished D and trimming. The sample carries about 44,000 clones, roughly 87% recorded once. Germline values: CDR1 WNHNN, CDR2 SYGVQD (reference sequence). This CDR3 spans 18 amino acids. With 0 bases clipped from V and 2 bases from J, the junction kept 7 bases outside the gene matches. This clonotype originated in a woman aged 80 or older in a cohort sampled during active or convalescent COVID-19. The sample consisted of peripheral blood. The V gene is TRBV10-1, the J gene TRBJ2-3; TRBD2 matches at 11 bases. CDR3 DNA sequence: TGCGCCAGCAGTGAGTCGTCACTAGCGGGGGCCCCCACAGATACGCAGTATTTT. This codes for CASSESSLAGAPTDTQYF.